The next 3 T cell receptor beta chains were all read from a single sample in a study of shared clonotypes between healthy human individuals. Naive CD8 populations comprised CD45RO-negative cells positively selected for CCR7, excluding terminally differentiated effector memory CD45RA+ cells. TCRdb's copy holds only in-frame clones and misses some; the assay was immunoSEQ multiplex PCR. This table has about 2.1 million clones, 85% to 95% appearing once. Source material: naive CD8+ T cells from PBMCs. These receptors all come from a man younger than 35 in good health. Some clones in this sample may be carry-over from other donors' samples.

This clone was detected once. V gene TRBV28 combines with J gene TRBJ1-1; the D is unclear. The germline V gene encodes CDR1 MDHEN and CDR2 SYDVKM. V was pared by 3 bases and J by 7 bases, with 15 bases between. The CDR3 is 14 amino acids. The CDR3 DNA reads TGTGCCAGCAGTTTTCGGCTCGGGGTCGGTGAAGCTTTCTTT. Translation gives CASSFRLGVGEAFF.

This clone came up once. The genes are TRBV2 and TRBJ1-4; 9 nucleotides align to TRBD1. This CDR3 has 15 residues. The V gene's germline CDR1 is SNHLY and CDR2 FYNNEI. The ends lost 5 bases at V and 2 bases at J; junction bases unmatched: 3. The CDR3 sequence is CASSQTGGTNEKLFF. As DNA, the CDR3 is TGTGCCAGCAGTCAAACAGGGGGCACTAATGAAAAACTGTTTTTT.

The CDR3 bases are TGTGCCAGCAGCTCCAACGGTGGGACTAGCGGGAGACCCGGGGAGCTGTTTTTT. This sequence encodes CASSSNGGTSGRPGELFF. This chain uses TRBV5-4 with TRBJ2-2, with 14 positions matching TRBD2. V was clipped by 3 bases and J by 6 bases; unmatched bases: 10. CDR1 SGHNT and CDR2 YYREEE come from the germline V gene (reference sequence). The CDR3 extends over 18 amino acids. The full variable domain, rest sourced from reference TRBV5-4 and TRBJ2-2, is ETGVTQSPTHLIKTRGQQVTLRCSSQSGHNTVSWYQQALGQGPQFIFQYYREEENGRGNFPPRFSGLQFPNYSSELNVNALELDDSALYLCASSSNGGTSGRPGELFFGEGSRLTVL.